These T cell receptor beta chains were read from a single sample in a study of T cell changes during pregnancy in multiple sclerosis. TCRdb's table, derived via immunoSEQ multiplex PCR, lists solely in-frame clones and lacks some. The sample contains some 60,000 clones, around nine tenths of which appear only once. Sample: peripheral blood, taken in the first trimester of pregnancy. The origin of the receptors is a female donor in good health, enrolled as a control in a pregnancy study. Each CDR3 is given with its conserved first and last residue. Each record gives: D gene, V gene, clone size, J gene, CDR3 protein, CDR3 DNA. A D gene is named only where the DNA matches it firmly. For some rows the clone size is stated as once, few or many, or as a class when expanded; others skip it.

>.|TRBV2|.|TRBJ1-1
CASSGSHAGNTEAFF
TGTGCCAGCTCGGGCAGCCACGCGGGGAACACTGAAGCTTTCTTT
>.|TRBV6-1|.|TRBJ1-1
CASSLRHSNTEAFF
TGTGCCAGCAGTTTACGACACTCGAACACTGAAGCTTTCTTT
>TRBD1|TRBV11-1|.|TRBJ1-2
CASSRTGNGYTF
TGTGCCAGCAGCCGGACAGGGAATGGCTACACCTTC
>.|TRBV28|.|TRBJ2-7
CASSLVGHHHEQYF
TGTGCCAGCAGTTTAGTCGGACATCATCACGAGCAGTACTTC
>.|TRBV27|.|TRBJ1-2
CASSLSAGRGYTF
TGTGCCAGCAGTTTATCAGCGGGGCGCGGCTACACCTTC
>TRBD1|TRBV27|.|TRBJ1-5
CASSLWGSFAAGGNNQPQHF
TGTGCCAGCAGTTTATGGGGGAGCTTCGCGGCAGGGGGCAATAATCAGCCCCAGCATTTT
>.|TRBV30|.|TRBJ1-2
CAWRVGAFGGYTF
TGTGCCTGGAGGGTGGGAGCGTTCGGTGGCTACACCTTC
>.|TRBV5-1|few|TRBJ2-7
CASSLEGWGTLSSYEQYF
TGCGCCAGCAGCTTGGAGGGGTGGGGGACACTTTCATCCTACGAGCAGTACTTC
>.|TRBV5-1|.|TRBJ1-4
CASSPLGGEKLFF
TGCGCCAGCAGCCCCTTGGGGGGTGAAAAACTGTTTTTT
>.|TRBV4-1|.|TRBJ1-5
CASSPLQTGTPQPQHF
TGCGCCAGCAGCCCACTACAAACCGGGACTCCCCAGCCCCAGCATTTT
>TRBD1|TRBV6-1|.|TRBJ1-2
CASSDRDRGWGYTF
TGTGCCAGCAGTGATCGGGACAGGGGCTGGGGCTACACCTTC
>.|TRBV27|.|TRBJ1-5
CASSREGDQPQHF
TGTGCCAGCAGTCGAGAGGGCGATCAGCCCCAGCATTTT
>.|TRBV5-1|.|TRBJ2-2
CASSPLTVSNTGELFF
TGCGCCAGCAGCCCCCTGACAGTATCGAACACCGGGGAGCTGTTTTTT
>.|TRBV5-4|once|TRBJ2-7
CASSLRTIPSYEQYF
TGTGCCAGCAGCCTAAGGACTATTCCCTCCTACGAGCAGTACTTC
>.|TRBV5-1|.|TRBJ2-5
CASSPTGQFQETQYF
TGCGCCAGCAGCCCGACGGGACAATTCCAAGAGACCCAGTACTTC
>TRBD1|TRBV19|few|TRBJ1-2
CASSVRQGHLYGYTF
TGTGCCAGTAGTGTACGACAGGGGCACCTCTATGGCTACACCTTC
>TRBD2|TRBV2|.|TRBJ2-5
CASIGLAVNQETQYF
TGTGCCAGCATCGGACTAGCGGTAAACCAAGAGACCCAGTACTTC
>TRBD1|TRBV7-8|few|TRBJ1-2
CASSYGTGGSYGYTF
TGTGCCAGCAGTTACGGGACAGGGGGAAGCTATGGCTACACCTTC
>.|TRBV7-2|.|TRBJ2-7
CASSLPGLTYEQYF
TGTGCCAGCAGCCTACCGGGACTCACCTACGAGCAGTACTTC
>TRBD1|TRBV28|.|TRBJ2-5
CASSDPLNRGLEETQYF
TGTGCCAGCAGTGACCCCCTGAACAGGGGGCTCGAAGAGACCCAGTACTTC
>TRBD1|TRBV30|.|TRBJ1-2
CAGTGGRTNYGYTF
TGTGCCGGGACAGGGGGCCGCACTAACTATGGCTACACCTTC
>.|TRBV9|.|TRBJ1-5
CASSQAGVNQPQHF
TGTGCCAGCAGCCAAGCAGGCGTCAATCAGCCCCAGCATTTT
>.|TRBV30|.|TRBJ1-1
CAWRDSQLEAFF
TGTGCCTGGAGGGACAGTCAACTCGAAGCTTTCTTT
>.|TRBV28|.|TRBJ1-2
CASSLWRGKGYTF
TGTGCCAGCAGTTTATGGAGAGGAAAGGGCTACACCTTC
>TRBD1|TRBV9|.|TRBJ1-2
CASSDQGADGYTF
TGTGCCAGCAGCGACCAGGGGGCTGATGGCTACACCTTC
>.|TRBV9|.|TRBJ1-2
CASSVRSYGYTF
TGTGCCAGCAGCGTACGTAGCTATGGCTACACCTTC
>TRBD2|TRBV14|.|TRBJ2-3
CASSQGTSATDTQYF
TGTGCCAGCAGCCAAGGGACTAGCGCCACAGATACGCAGTATTTT
>.|TRBV13|.|TRBJ1-2
CASSPPTIANGYTF
TGTGCCAGCAGCCCCCCGACTATCGCTAATGGCTACACCTTC
>TRBD1|TRBV6-6|.|TRBJ2-7
CASRDDRDSIYEQYF
TGTGCCAGCAGGGATGACCGGGACAGTATCTACGAGCAGTACTTC
>.|TRBV4-1|.|TRBJ2-1
CASSHVRTAYNEQFF
TGCGCCAGCAGCCATGTAAGGACAGCTTACAATGAGCAGTTCTTC
>TRBD2|TRBV7-2|.|TRBJ2-3
CASSLLAGEISTDTQYF
TGTGCCAGCAGCTTACTTGCGGGAGAGATTAGCACAGATACGCAGTATTTT
>.|TRBV4-2|.|TRBJ2-7
CASSQEEGSSEQYF
TGTGCCAGCAGCCAAGAGGAGGGATCTTCGGAGCAGTACTTC
>TRBD1|TRBV9|.|TRBJ2-7
CASSGQGYEQYF
TGTGCCAGCAGCGGACAGGGCTACGAGCAGTACTTC
>TRBD2|TRBV6-1|.|TRBJ2-3
CASRTGLAGGDTQYF
TGTGCCAGCAGGACAGGACTAGCGGGAGGAGATACGCAGTATTTT
>.|TRBV5-1|.|TRBJ1-6
CASSQEGHNSPLHF
TGCGCCAGCAGCCAGGAGGGGCATAATTCACCCCTCCACTTT
>TRBD1|TRBV7-3|.|TRBJ1-1
CASSLGQGTVKAFF
TGTGCCAGCAGCTTAGGACAGGGGACGGTCAAAGCTTTCTTT
>TRBD1|TRBV28|.|TRBJ1-5
CASSRDRALHQPQHF
TGTGCCAGCAGCCGGGACAGGGCCCTCCATCAGCCCCAGCATTTT
>TRBD2|TRBV2|.|TRBJ2-7
CASGRGGAGVRDEQYF
TGTGCCAGCGGGCGAGGGGGAGCGGGAGTGCGTGACGAGCAGTACTTC
>.|TRBV19|.|TRBJ1-5
CASSLGPGQPQHF
TGTGCCAGTAGTCTCGGTCCGGGACAGCCCCAGCATTTT